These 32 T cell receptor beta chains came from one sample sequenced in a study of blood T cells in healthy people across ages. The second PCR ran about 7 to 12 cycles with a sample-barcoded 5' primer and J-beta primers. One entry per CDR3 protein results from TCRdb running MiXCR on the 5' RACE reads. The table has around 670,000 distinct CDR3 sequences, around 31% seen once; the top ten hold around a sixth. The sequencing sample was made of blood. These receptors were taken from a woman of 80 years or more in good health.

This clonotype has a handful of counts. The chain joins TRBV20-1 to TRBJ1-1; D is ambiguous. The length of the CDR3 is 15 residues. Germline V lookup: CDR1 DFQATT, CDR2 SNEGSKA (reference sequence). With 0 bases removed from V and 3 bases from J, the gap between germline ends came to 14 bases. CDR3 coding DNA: TGCAGTGCTAGAGATGGTAAGAGGTTTGACACTGAAGCTTTCTTT. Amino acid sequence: CSARDGKRFDTEAFF.

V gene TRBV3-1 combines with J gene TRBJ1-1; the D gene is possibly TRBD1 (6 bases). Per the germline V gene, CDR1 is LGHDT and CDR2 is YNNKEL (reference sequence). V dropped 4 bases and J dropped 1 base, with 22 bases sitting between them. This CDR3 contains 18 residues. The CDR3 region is CASSLPPTGAQSNTEAFF. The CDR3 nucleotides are TGTGCCAGCAGCCTTCCGCCGACAGGAGCCCAGTCGAACACTGAAGCTTTCTTT.

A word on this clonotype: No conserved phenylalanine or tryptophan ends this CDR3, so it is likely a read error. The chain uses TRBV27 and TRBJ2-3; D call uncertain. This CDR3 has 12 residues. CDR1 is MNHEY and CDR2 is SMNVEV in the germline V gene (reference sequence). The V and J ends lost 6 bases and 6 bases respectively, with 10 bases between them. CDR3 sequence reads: CASSPGGDTQYL. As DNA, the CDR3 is TGTGCCAGCAGCCCCGGTGGGGATACGCAGTATCTT.

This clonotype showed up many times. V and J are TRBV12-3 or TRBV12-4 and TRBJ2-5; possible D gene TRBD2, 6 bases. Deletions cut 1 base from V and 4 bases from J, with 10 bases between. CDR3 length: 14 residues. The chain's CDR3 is CASSLVGGSETQYF. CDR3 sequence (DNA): TGTGCCAGCAGTTTAGTGGGGGGATCAGAGACCCAGTACTTC.

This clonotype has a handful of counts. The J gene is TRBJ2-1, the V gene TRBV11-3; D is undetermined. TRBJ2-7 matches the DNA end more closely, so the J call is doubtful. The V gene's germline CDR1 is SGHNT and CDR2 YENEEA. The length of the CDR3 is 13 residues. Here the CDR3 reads CASSKVPDNEQYF. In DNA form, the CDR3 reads TGTGCCAGCAGCAAGGTACCCGACAATGAGCAGTACTTC.

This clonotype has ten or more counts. CDR3 DNA: TGTGCTAGTGGTTTGGCCCCTGAGGGGGGACCAAGGTATGGCTACACCTTC. It specifies CASGLAPEGGPRYGYTF. The J gene is TRBJ1-2, the V gene TRBV12-5, with D possibly matching TRBD1 (6 bases). The CDR3 has 17 residues. Germline CDR1 and CDR2: LGHNT and FRNRAP. Deletions cut 1 base from V and 5 bases from J, with 20 bases between.

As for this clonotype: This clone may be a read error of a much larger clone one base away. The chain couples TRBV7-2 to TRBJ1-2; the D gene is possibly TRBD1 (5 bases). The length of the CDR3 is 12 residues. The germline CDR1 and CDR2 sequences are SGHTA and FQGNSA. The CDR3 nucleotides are TGTGCCAACAGCTTATGGGGCGGTGGCTACACCTTC. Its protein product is CANSLWGGGYTF.

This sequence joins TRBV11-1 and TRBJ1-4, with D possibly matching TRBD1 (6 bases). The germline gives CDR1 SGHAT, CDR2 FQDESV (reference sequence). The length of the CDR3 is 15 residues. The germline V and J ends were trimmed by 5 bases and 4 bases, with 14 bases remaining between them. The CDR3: CASSASTGRNEKLFF. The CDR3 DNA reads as TGTGCCAGCAGCGCCTCGACAGGACGTAATGAAAAACTGTTTTTT.

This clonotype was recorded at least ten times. CDR3 sequence: CASISGAGNEQFF. In nucleotides, the CDR3 is TGTGCCAGTATTTCAGGTGCTGGCAATGAGCAGTTCTTC. The chain recombines TRBV27 with TRBJ2-1; D is uncertain. The V and J ends lost 9 bases and 6 bases respectively, with 15 bases between them. CDR3 size: 13 residues. Per germline, CDR1 MNHEY and CDR2 SMNVEV (reference sequence).

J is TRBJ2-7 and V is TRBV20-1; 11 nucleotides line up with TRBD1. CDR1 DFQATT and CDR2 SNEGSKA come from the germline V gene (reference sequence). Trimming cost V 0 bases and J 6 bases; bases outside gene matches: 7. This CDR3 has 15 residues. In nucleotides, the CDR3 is TGCAGTGCTAGAGATCCAGGACAGGGGGCTAGCGAGCAGTACTTC. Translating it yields CSARDPGQGASEQYF.

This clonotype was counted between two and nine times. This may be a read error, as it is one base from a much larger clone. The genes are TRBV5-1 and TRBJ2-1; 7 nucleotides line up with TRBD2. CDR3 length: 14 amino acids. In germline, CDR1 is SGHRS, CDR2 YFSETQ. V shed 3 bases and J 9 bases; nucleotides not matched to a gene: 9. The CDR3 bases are TGCGCCAGCAGCTGGGCCAACGGGGAGGGTGAGCAGTTCTTC. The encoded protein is CASSWANGEGEQFF.

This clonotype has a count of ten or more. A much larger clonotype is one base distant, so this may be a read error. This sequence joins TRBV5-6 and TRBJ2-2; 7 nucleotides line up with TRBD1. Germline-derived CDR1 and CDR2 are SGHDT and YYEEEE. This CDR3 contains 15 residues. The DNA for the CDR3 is TGTGCCAGCAGCCTGGGACAGTTCATTACCGGGGAGCGGTTTTTT. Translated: CASSLGQFITGERFF.

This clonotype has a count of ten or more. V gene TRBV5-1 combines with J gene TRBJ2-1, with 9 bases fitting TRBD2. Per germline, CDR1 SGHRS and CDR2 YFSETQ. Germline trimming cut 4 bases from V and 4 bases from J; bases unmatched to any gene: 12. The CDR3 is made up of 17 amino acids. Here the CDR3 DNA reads TGCGCCAGCAGCATCCCCCCAGCGGGGGGCCGTTACAATGAGCAGTTCTTC. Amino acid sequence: CASSIPPAGGRYNEQFF.

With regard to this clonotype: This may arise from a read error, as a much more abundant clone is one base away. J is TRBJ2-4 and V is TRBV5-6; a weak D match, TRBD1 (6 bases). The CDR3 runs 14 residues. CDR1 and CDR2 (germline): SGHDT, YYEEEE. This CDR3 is CAGSVYRVMGIQYF. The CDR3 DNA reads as TGTGCCGGCAGCGTGTACAGGGTTATGGGCATTCAGTACTTC.

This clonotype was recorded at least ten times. CDR3 nucleotides: TGCGCCAGCAGCCTAGGACAGGGGGCAAGCTATGGCTACACCTTC. Translated, it gives CASSLGQGASYGYTF. The chain employs TRBV5-1 and TRBJ1-2, with TRBD1 identical over 11 bases. The junction had 6 bases not matched to a gene; V was cut back by 4 bases and J by 4 bases. Germline CDR1 SGHRS, CDR2 YFSETQ. The CDR3 totals 15 residues.

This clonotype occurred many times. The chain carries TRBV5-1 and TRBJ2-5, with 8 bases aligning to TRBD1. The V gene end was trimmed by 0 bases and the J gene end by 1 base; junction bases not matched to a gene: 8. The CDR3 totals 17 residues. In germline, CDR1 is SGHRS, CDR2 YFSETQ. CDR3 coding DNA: TGCGCCAGCAGCTTGGGACCTAGGACAGGGATCCAAGAGACCCAGTACTTC. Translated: CASSLGPRTGIQETQYF.

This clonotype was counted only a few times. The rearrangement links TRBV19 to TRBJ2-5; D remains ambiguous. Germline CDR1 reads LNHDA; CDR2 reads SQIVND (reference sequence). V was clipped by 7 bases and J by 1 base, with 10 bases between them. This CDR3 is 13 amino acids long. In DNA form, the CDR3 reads TGTGCCAGTAAAGCCTCGGCCCAAGAGACCCAGTACTTC. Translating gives CASKASAQETQYF.

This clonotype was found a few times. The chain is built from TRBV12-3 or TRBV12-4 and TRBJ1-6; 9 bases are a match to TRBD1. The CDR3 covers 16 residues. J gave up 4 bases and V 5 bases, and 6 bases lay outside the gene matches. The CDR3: CASSEWDRVYNSPLHF. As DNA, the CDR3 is TGTGCCAGCAGTGAATGGGACAGGGTGTATAATTCACCCCTCCACTTT.

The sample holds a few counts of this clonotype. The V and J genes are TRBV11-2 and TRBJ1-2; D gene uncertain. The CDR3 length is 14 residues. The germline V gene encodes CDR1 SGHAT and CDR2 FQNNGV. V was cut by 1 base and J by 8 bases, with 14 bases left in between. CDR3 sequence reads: CASSLVRRRSGYTF. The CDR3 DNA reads TGTGCCAGCAGCTTAGTGCGTCGGAGGAGCGGCTACACCTTC.

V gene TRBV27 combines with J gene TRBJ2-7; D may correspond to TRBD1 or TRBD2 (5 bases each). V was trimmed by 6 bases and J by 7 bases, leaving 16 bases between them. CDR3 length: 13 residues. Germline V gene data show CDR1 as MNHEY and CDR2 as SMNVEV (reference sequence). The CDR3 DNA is TGTGCCAGCAGCCGGAACGGGACGGGTGAGCAGTACTTC. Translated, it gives CASSRNGTGEQYF.

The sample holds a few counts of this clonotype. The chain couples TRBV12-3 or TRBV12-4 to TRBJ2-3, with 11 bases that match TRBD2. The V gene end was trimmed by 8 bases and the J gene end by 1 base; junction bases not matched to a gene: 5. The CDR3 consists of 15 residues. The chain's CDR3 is CASGISGGGTDTQYF. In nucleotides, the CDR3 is TGTGCCAGCGGGATTAGCGGGGGGGGCACAGATACGCAGTATTTT.

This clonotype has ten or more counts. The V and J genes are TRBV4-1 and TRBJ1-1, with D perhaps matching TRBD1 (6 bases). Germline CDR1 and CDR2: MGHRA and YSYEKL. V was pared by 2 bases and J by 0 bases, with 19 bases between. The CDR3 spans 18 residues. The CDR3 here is CASSQPRGGGRLNTEAFF. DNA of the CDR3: TGCGCCAGCAGCCAACCCCGGGGAGGGGGGCGATTGAACACTGAAGCTTTCTTT.

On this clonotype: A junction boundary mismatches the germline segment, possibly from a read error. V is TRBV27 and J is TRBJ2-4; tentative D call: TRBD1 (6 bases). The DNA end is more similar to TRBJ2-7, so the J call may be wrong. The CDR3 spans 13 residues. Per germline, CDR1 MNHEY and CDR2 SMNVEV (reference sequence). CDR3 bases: TGTACCAGCAGTTTCCAAACAGGGTACGAGCAGTACTTC. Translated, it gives CTSSFQTGYEQYF.

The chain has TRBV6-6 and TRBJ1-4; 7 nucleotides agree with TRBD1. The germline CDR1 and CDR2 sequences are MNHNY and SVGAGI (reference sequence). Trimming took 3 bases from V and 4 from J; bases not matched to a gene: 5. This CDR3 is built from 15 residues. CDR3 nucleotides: TGTGCCAGCAGTTATAGGCAGGGGGGTAATGAAAAACTGTTTTTT. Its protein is CASSYRQGGNEKLFF.

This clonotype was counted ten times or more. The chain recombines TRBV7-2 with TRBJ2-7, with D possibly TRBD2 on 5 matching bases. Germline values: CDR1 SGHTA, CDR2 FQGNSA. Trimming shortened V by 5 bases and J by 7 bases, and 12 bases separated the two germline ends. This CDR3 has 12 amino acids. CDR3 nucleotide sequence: TGTGCCAGCAGCCTCCGGACGGGAGAGCAGTACTTC. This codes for CASSLRTGEQYF.

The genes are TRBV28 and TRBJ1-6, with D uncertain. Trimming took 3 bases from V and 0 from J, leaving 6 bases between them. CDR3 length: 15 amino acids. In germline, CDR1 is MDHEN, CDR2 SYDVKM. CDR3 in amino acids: CASSFPSSYNSPLHF. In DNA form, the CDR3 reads TGTGCCAGCAGTTTCCCTAGCTCCTATAATTCACCCCTCCACTTT.

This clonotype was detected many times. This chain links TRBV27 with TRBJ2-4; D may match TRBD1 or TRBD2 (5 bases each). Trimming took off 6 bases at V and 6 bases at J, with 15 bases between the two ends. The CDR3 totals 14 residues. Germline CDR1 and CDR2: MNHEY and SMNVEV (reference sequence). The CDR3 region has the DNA TGTGCCAGCAGCGGAGAGGGGCAGCGAAACATTCAGTACTTC. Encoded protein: CASSGEGQRNIQYF.

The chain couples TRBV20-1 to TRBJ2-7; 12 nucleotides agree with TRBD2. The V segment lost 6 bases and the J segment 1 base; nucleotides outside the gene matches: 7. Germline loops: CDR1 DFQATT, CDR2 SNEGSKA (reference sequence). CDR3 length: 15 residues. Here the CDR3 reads CSAHALAGGSYEQYF. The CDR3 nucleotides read TGCAGTGCGCACGCACTAGCGGGGGGATCCTACGAGCAGTACTTC.

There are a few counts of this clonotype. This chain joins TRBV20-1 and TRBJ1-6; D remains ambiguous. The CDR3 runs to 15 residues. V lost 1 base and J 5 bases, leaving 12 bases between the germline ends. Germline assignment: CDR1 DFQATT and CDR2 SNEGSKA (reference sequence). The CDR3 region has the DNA TGCAGTGCTAGAGGGGTAGGCCAAAATAATTCACCCCTCCACTTT. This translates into CSARGVGQNNSPLHF.

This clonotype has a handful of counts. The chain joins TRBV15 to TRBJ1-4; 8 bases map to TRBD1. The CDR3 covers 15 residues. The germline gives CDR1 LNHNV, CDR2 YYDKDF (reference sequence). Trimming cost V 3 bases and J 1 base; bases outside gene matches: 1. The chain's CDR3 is CATSRGTGTNEKLFF. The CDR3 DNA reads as TGTGCCACCAGCAGGGGGACAGGAACTAATGAAAAACTGTTTTTT.

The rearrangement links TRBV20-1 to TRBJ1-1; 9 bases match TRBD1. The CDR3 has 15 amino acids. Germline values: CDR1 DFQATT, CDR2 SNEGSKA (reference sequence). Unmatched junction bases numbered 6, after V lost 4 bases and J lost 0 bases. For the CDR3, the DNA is TGCAGTGCTACCCGGGACAGGGTTATGAACACTGAAGCTTTCTTT. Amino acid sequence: CSATRDRVMNTEAFF.

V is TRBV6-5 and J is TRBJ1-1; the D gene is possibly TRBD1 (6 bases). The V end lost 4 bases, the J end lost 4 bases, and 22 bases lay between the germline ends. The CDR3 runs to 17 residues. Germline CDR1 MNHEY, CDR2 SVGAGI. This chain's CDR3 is CASSSSRDSRGSTEAFF. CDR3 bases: TGTGCCAGCAGTTCTTCCCGGGACTCCAGGGGTAGCACTGAAGCTTTCTTT.